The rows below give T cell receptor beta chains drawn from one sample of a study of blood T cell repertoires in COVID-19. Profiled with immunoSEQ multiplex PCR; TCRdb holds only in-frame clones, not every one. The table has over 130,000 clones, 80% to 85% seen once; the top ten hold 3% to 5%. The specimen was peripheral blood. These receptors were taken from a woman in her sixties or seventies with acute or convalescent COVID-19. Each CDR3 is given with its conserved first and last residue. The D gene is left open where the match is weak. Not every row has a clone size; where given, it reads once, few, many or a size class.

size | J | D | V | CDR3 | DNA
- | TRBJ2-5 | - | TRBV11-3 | CASSLSPRQIQETQYF | TGTGCCAGCAGCTTAAGTCCGCGACAAATTCAAGAGACCCAGTACTTC
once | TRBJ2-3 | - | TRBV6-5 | CASGGPTRTDTQYF | TGTGCCAGCGGAGGGCCTACACGCACAGATACGCAGTATTTT
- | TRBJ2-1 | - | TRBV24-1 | CATSRGGDYNEQFF | TGTGCCACCTCGAGGGGGGGCGACTACAATGAGCAGTTCTTC
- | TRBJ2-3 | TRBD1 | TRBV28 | CASSSGHRGGTDTQYF | TGTGCCAGCAGTTCCGGACACAGGGGGGGCACAGATACGCAGTATTTT
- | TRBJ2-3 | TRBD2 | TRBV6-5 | CASRPMTSGSDTQYF | TGTGCCAGCAGGCCTATGACTAGCGGGAGTGATACGCAGTATTTT
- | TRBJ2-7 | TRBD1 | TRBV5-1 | CASRTGTGRYEQYF | TGCGCCAGCAGAACCGGGACAGGCCGATACGAGCAGTACTTC
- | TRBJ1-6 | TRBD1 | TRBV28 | CASSPGTGSYNSPLHF | TGTGCCAGCAGCCCCGGGACAGGGAGTTATAATTCACCCCTCCACTTT
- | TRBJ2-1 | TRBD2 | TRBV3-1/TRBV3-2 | CASSQALLAGVMKGNEQFF | TGTGCCAGCAGCCAAGCCCTGCTAGCGGGCGTGATGAAGGGCAATGAGCAGTTCTTC
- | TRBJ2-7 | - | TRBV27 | CASRPGGSYEQYF | TGTGCCAGCAGACCCGGCGGATCCTACGAGCAGTACTTC
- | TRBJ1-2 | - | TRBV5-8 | CASSLDRRNYGYTF | TGTGCCAGCAGCTTGGACAGAAGAAACTATGGCTACACCTTC
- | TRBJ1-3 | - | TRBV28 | CASSLNRGNTIYF | TGTGCCAGCAGTTTGAACAGGGGAAACACCATATATTTT
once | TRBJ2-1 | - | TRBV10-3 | CAISESRRDEQFF | TGTGCCATCAGTGAGTCCCGTCGCGATGAGCAGTTCTTC
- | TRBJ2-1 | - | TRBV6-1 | CASSEVVGADEQFF | TGTGCCAGCAGTGAAGTAGTGGGGGCTGATGAGCAGTTCTTC
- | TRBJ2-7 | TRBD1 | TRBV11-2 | CASSSGTGTYGQYF | TGTGCCAGCAGCTCAGGGACAGGGACCTACGGGCAGTACTTC
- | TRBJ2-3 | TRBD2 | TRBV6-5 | CASSYKRGADTDTQYF | TGTGCCAGCAGTTACAAGCGGGGGGCCGACACAGATACGCAGTATTTT
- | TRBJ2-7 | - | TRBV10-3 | CATRGLSWTSADEQYF | TGTGCCACCAGGGGGCTAAGCTGGACTAGCGCGGACGAGCAGTACTTC
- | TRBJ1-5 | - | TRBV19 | CASSMVPGERQHF | TGTGCCAGTAGTATGGTTCCTGGGGAGCGCCAGCATTTT
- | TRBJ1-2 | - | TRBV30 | CAWGYREGGYTF | TGTGCCTGGGGGTACAGGGAGGGAGGCTACACCTTC
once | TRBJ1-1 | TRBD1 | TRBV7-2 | CATQQGVSTEAFF | TGTGCCACCCAACAGGGGGTAAGCACTGAAGCTTTCTTT
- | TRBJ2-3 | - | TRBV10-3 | CATSEGEGTDTQYF | TGTGCCACCAGCGAGGGAGAGGGCACAGATACGCAGTATTTT
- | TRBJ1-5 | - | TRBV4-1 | CASSQTHAGQPQHF | TGCGCCAGCAGCCAAACCCACGCGGGCCAGCCCCAGCATTTT
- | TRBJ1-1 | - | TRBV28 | CASNSWLSNTEAFF | TGTGCCAGCAACTCTTGGTTGTCTAACACTGAAGCTTTCTTT
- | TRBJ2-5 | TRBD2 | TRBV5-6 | CASRPGLAGGPSQETQYF | TGTGCCAGCAGACCTGGACTAGCGGGAGGGCCCAGCCAAGAGACCCAGTACTTC
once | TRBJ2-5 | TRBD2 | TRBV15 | CATSREWGGTQYF | TGTGCCACCAGCAGAGAATGGGGGGGGACCCAGTACTTC
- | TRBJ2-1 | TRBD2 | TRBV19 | CASSAWGREGRGGGNEQFF | TGTGCCAGTAGTGCCTGGGGGCGGGAGGGCCGAGGGGGCGGCAATGAGCAGTTCTTC
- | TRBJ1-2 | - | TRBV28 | CASSSTGSNYGYTF | TGTGCCAGCAGTTCCACCGGGTCTAACTATGGCTACACCTTC
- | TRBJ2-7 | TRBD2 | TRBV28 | CASSYPGGVGEQYF | TGTGCCAGCAGTTACCCGGGAGGCGTTGGGGAGCAGTACTTC
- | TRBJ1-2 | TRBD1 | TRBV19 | CASSSRDRVYGYTF | TGTGCCAGTAGTAGCCGGGACAGGGTCTATGGCTACACCTTC
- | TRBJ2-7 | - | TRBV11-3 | CASSLGQAPYEQYF | TGTGCCAGCAGCTTAGGACAGGCCCCCTACGAGCAGTACTTC
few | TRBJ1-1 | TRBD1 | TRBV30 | CAWTQKGQGITEAFF | TGTGCCTGGACGCAAAAGGGACAGGGGATAACTGAAGCTTTCTTT
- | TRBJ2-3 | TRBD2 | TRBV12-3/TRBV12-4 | CASSLAGANTQYF | TGTGCCAGCAGTCTAGCGGGAGCGAATACGCAGTATTTT
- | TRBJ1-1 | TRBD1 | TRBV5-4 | CASSLNRGNTEAFF | TGTGCCAGCAGCTTGAACAGGGGGAACACTGAAGCTTTCTTT
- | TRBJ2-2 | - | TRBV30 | CAWRPWGGNTGELFF | TGTGCCTGGAGACCGTGGGGCGGAAACACCGGGGAGCTGTTTTTT
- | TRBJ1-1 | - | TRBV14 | CASSQWRGEAFF | TGTGCCAGCAGCCAGTGGAGGGGTGAAGCTTTCTTT
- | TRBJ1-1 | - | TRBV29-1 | CSVQGNTEAFF | TGCAGCGTCCAGGGTAACACTGAAGCTTTCTTT
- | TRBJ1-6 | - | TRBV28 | CASSLQGSPYNSPLHF | TGTGCCAGCAGTTTGCAGGGGTCCCCCTATAATTCACCCCTCCACTTT
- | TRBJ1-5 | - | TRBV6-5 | CASSYTGKNQPQHF | TGTGCCAGCAGTTACACAGGGAAGAATCAGCCCCAGCATTTT
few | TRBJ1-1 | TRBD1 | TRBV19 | CAAGTGLNTEAFF | TGTGCCGCCGGGACAGGGTTGAACACTGAAGCTTTCTTT
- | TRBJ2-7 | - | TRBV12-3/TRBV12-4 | CASSSQYEQYF | TGTGCCAGCAGTTCCCAATACGAGCAGTACTTC
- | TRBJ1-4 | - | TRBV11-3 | CASSYRGSQNEKLFF | TGTGCCAGCAGCTACCGCGGGTCCCAGAATGAAAAACTGTTTTTT
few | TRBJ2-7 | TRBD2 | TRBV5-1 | CASSLAGGNYEQYF | TGCGCCAGCAGCTTGGCGGGGGGGAACTACGAGCAGTACTTC
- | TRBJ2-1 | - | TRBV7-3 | CASSARDNPHSYNEQFF | TGTGCCAGCAGCGCCCGGGACAACCCCCACTCCTACAATGAGCAGTTCTTC
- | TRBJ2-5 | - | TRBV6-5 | CASSSSAITGTQYF | TGTGCCAGCAGTTCCTCCGCGATAACGGGGACCCAGTACTTC
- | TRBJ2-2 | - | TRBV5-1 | CASSLPTGAGELFF | TGCGCCAGCAGCCTGCCGACAGGCGCCGGGGAGCTGTTTTTT
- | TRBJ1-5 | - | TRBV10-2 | CASRITGINQPQHF | TGCGCCAGCCGAATTACAGGGATCAATCAGCCCCAGCATTTT
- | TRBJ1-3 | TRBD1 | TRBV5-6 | CASSLWGDRSGNTIYF | TGTGCCAGCAGCTTGTGGGGGGACAGATCTGGAAACACCATATATTTT
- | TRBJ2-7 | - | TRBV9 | CASSGGRGYEQYF | TGTGCCAGCAGCGGGGGTCGGGGGTACGAGCAGTACTTC
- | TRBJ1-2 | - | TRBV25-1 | CASSEYGGSGYTF | TGTGCCAGCAGTGAATATGGTGGCAGTGGCTACACCTTC
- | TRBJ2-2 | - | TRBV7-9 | CASSLGSPNTGELFF | TGTGCCAGCAGCTTAGGGAGCCCGAACACCGGGGAGCTGTTTTTT
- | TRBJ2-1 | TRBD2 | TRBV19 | CASRFSGRGGDEQFF | TGTGCCAGTAGGTTTAGCGGGCGGGGGGGGGATGAGCAGTTCTTC
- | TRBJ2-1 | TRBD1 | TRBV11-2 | CASSAQGDNEQFF | TGTGCCAGCAGCGCACAGGGGGACAATGAGCAGTTCTTC
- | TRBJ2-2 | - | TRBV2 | CASIQQGGVTGELFF | TGTGCCAGCATACAGCAGGGCGGGGTCACCGGGGAGCTGTTTTTT
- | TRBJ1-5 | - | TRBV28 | CASSLFTGYLGQPQHF | TGTGCCAGCAGTTTATTTACAGGGTATCTTGGTCAGCCCCAGCATTTT